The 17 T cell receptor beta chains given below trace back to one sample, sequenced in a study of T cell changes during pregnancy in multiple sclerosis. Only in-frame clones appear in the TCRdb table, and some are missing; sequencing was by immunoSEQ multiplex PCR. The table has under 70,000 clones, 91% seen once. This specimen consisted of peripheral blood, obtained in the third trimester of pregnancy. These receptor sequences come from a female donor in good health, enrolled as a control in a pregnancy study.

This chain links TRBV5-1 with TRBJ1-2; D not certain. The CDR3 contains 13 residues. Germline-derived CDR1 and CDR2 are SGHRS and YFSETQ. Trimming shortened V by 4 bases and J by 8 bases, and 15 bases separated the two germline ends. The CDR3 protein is CASSQMPGGGYTF. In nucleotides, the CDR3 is TGCGCCAGCAGCCAAATGCCGGGTGGCGGCTACACCTTC.

Here the CDR3 reads CASRGDRTKSNQPQHF. CDR3 nucleotides: TGTGCCAGCAGAGGGGACAGGACTAAGAGCAATCAGCCCCAGCATTTT. This chain links TRBV5-4 with TRBJ1-5; the match to TRBD1 covers 8 bases. CDR1 SGHNT and CDR2 YYREEE come from the germline V gene (reference sequence). V lost 5 bases, J lost 1 base, and 8 bases stayed unmatched. CDR3 length equals 16 residues.

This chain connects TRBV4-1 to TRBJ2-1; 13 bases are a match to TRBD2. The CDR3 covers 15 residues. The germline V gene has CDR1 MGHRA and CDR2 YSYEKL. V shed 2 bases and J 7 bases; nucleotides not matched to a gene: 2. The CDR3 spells CASSQPGLAGNEQFF. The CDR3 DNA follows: TGCGCCAGCAGCCAACCGGGACTAGCGGGAAATGAGCAGTTCTTC.

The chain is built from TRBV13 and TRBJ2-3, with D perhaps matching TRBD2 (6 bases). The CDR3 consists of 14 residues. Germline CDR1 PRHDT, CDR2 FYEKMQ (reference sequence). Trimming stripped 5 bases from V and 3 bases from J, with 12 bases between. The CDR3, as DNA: TGTGCCAGCAGCCTCGGACGGGAGACAGATACGCAGTATTTT. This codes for CASSLGRETDTQYF. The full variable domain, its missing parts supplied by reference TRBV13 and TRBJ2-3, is AAGVIQSPRHLIKEKRETATLKCYPIPRHDTVYWYQQGPGQDPQFLISFYEKMQSDKGSIPDRFSAQQFSDYHSELNMSSLELGDSALYFCASSLGRETDTQYFGPGTRLTVL.

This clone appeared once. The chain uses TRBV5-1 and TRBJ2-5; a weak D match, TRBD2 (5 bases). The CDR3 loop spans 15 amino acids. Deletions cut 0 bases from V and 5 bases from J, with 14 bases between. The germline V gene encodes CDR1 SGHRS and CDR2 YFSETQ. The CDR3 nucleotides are TGCGCCAGCAGCTTGGTGTCAGCAGCGGAGGAGACCCAGTACTTC. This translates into CASSLVSAAEETQYF.

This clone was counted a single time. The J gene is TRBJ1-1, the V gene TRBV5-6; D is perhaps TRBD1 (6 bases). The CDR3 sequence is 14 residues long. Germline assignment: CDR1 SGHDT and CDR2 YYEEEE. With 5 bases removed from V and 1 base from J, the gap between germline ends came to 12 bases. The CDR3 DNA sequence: TGTGCCAGCAGGGAAAGGGGGGGGAACACTGAAGCTTTCTTT. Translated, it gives CASRERGGNTEAFF.

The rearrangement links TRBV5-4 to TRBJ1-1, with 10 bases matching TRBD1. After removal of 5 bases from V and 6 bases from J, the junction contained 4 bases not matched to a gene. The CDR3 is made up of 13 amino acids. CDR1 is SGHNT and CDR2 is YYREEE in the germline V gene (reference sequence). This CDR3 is CASSLDRGPEAFF. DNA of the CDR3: TGTGCCAGCAGTCTTGACAGGGGGCCTGAAGCTTTCTTT.

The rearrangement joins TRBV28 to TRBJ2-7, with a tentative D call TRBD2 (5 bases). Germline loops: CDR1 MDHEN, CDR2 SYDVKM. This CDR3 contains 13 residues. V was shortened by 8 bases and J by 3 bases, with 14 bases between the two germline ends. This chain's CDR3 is CASGPRGDYEQYF. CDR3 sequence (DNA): TGTGCCAGCGGACCCCGGGGAGACTACGAGCAGTACTTC. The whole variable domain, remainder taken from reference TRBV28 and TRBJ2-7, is DVKVTQSSRYLVKRTGEKVFLECVQDMDHENMFWYRQDPGLGLRLIYFSYDVKMKEKGDIPEGYSVSREKKERFSLILESASTNQTSMYLCASGPRGDYEQYFGPGTRLTVT.

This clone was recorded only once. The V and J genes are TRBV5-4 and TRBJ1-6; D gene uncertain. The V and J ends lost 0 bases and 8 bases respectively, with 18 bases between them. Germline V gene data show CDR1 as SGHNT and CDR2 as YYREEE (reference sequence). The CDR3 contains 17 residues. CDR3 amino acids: CASSLDAQRNAYSPLHF. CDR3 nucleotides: TGTGCCAGCAGCTTGGACGCCCAGCGAAATGCATATTCACCCCTCCACTTT.

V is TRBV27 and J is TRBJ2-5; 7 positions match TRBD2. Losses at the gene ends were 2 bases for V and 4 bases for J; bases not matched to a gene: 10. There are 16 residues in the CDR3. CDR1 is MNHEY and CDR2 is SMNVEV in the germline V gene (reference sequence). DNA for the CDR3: TGTGCCAGCAGTTTAGGCCCGGGGAGGGGATCAGAGACCCAGTACTTC. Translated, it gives CASSLGPGRGSETQYF.

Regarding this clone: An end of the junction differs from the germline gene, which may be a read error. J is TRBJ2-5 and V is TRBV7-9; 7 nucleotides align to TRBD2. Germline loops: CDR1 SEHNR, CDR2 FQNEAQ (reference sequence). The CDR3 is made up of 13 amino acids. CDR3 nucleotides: TGTGCCGGCAGCTTCGGGGGGAAAGAGACCCAGTACTTC. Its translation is CAGSFGGKETQYF.

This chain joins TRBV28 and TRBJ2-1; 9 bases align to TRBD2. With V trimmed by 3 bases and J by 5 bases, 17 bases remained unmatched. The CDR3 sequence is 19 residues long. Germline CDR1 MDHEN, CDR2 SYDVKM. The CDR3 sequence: CASSFRPEFGLAGHNEQFF. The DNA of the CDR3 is TGTGCCAGCAGTTTCAGGCCCGAGTTTGGGCTAGCGGGACACAATGAGCAGTTCTTC.

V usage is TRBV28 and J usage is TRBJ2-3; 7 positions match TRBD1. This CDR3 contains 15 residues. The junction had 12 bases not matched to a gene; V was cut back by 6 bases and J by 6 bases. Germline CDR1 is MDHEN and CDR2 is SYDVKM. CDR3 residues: CASRSRGTVPDTQYF. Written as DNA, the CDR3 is TGTGCCAGCAGGTCTCGAGGGACAGTCCCTGATACGCAGTATTTT.

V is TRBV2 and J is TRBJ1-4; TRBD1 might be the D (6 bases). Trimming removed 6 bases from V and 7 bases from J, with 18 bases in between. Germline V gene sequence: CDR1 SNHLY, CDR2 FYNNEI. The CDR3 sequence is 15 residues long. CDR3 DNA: TGTGCCAGCAGGGAAACCGGGACAAGGACTGAAAAACTGTTTTTT. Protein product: CASRETGTRTEKLFF.

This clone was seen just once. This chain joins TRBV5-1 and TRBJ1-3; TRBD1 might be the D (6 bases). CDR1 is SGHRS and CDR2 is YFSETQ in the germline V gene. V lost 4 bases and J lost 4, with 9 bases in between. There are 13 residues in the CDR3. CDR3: CASSQDRGNTIYF. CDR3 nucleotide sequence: TGCGCCAGCAGCCAAGACAGGGGAAACACCATATATTTT.

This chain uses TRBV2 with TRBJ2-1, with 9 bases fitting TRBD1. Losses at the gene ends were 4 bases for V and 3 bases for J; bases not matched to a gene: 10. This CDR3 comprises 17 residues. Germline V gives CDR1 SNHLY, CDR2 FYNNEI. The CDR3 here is CASSGLRQGDYYNEQFF. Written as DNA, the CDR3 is TGTGCCAGCAGTGGCCTCAGACAGGGGGACTACTACAATGAGCAGTTCTTC.

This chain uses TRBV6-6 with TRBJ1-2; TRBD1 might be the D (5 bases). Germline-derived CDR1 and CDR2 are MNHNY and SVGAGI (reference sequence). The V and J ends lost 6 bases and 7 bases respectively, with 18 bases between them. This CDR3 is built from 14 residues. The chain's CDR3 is CASRATGQLGGYTF. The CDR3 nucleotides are TGTGCCAGCAGAGCTACAGGACAATTGGGTGGCTACACCTTC.